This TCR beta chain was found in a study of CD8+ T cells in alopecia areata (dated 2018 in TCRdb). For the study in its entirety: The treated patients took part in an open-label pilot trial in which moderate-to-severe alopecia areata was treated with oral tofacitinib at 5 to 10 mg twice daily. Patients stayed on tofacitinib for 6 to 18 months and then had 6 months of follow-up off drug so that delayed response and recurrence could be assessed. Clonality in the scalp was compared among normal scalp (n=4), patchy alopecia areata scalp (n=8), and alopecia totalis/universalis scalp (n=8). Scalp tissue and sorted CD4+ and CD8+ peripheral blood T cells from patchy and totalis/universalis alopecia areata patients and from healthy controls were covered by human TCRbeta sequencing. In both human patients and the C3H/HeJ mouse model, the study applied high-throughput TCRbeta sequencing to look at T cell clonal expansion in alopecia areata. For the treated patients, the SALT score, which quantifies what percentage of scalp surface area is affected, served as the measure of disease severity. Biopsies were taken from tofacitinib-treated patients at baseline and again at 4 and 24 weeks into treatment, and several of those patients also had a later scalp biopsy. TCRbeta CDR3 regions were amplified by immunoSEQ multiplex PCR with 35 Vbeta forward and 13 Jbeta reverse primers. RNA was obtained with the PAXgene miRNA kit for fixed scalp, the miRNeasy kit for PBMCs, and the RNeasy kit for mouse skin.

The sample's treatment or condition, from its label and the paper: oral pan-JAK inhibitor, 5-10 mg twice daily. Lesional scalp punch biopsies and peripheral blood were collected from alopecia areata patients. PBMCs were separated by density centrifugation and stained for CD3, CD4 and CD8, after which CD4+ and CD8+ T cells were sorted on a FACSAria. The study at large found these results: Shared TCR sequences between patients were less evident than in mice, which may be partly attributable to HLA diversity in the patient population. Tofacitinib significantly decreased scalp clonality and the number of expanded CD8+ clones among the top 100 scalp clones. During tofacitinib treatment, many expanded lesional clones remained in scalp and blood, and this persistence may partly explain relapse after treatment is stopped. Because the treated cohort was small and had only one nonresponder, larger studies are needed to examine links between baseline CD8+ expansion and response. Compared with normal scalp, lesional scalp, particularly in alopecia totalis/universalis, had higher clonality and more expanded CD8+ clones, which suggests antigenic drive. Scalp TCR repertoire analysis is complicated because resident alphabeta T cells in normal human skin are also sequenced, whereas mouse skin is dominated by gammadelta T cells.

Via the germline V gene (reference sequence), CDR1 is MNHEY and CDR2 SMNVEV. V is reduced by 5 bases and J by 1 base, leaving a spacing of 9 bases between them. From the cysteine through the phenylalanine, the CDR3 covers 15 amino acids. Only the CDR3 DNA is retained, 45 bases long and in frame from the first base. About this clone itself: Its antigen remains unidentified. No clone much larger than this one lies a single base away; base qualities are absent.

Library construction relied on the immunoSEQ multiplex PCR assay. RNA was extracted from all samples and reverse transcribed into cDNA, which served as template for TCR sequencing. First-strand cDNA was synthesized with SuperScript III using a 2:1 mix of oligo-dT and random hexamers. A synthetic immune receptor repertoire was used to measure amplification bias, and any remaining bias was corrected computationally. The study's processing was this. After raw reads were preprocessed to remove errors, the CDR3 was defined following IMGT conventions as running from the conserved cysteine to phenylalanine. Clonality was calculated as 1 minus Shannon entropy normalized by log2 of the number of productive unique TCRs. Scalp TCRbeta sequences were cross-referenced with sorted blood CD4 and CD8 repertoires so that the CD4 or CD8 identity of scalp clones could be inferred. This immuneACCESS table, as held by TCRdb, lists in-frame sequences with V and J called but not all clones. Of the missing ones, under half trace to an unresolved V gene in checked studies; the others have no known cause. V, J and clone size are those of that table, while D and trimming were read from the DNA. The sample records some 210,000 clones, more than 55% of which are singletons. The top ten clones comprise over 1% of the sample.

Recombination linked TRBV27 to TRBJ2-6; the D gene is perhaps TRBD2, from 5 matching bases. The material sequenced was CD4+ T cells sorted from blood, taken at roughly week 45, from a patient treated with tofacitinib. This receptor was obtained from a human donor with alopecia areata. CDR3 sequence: CASSPRGSGANVLTF. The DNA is TGTGCCAGCAGTCCTCGGGGTTCTGGGGCCAACGTCCTGACTTTC.